This entry lists 4 T cell receptor beta chains sequenced from one sample in a study of breast tumors, draining lymph nodes, adjacent tissues. In TCRdb, the multiplex PCR reads were re-called with MiXCR into one record per CDR3 protein. The table shows 50,000 to 85,000 distinct CDR3 sequences, with roughly 40% occurring only once. Sequencing was done on a sample of breast tumor tissue. These receptors came from a female donor with breast cancer. Some clones in this sample may be carry-over from other donors' samples.

In the case of this clonotype: Because it lacks the conserved phenylalanine or tryptophan at the end, this CDR3 is likely a read error. The DNA is omitted, as the CDR3 cannot be located on it reliably, and the CDR3 follows TCRdb's listing. V is TRBV7-2 and J is TRBJ2-1; TRBD1 is the table's D call and was not checked against the DNA. A total of 14 residues make up the CDR3, ends included. The germline V gene has CDR1 SGHTA and CDR2 FQGNSA. CDR3 residues: CASSLRGARTEQSL.

The gene calls are TRBV25-1 and TRBJ1-4; possible D gene TRBD1, 6 bases. V lost 8 bases to trimming and J lost 4 bases, with 14 bases between them. Germline CDR1 and CDR2: MGHDK and SYGVNS. CDR3 length: 14 amino acids. The CDR3 protein is CASHDRTLNEKLFF. The CDR3 DNA reads TGTGCCAGCCACGACAGGACCCTTAATGAAAAACTGTTTTTT.

This clonotype has only a few counts. One end of the junction does not line up with germline, which may come from a read error. The chain employs TRBV7-6 and TRBJ2-5, with 11 bases identical to TRBD1. CDR3 size: 15 residues. Germline-derived CDR1 and CDR2 are SGHVS and FNYEAQ. For the CDR3, the DNA is TGTGCCAGCAGCTTAGGGCAGGGGACAGGGGGGACCCAGCACTTC. This translates into CASSLGQGTGGTQHF. Together with reference TRBV7-6 and TRBJ2-5, the CDR3 gives the full variable domain: GAGVSQSPRYKVTKRGQDVALRCDPISGHVSLYWYRQALGQGPEFLTYFNYEAQQDKSGLPNDRFSAERPEGSISTLTIQRTEQRDSAMYRCASSLGQGTGGTQHFGPGTRLLVL.

Worth noting for this clonotype: Being one base from a much bigger clone, this may be a read error. The chain recombines TRBV20-1 with TRBJ2-7; no definite D call. This CDR3 region has 13 residues. CDR1 DFQATT and CDR2 SNEGSKA come from the germline V gene (reference sequence). The CDR3 sequence: CSARVVSRYAQYF. The CDR3 DNA reads as TGCAGTGCTAGAGTGGTCTCTAGGTACGCGCAGTACTTC.